Listed below are T cell receptor beta chains from one sample, sequenced in a study of blood T cell repertoires in COVID-19. Data came from immunoSEQ multiplex PCR; TCRdb stores just in-frame clones and leaves some out. The sample lists 50,000 to 80,000 clones, 88% occurring once. Sample: peripheral blood. The source is an older woman with COVID-19, enrolled during active disease. Each CDR3 is given with its conserved first and last residue. Each record gives: clone size, CDR3 length, V gene, D gene, J gene, CDR3 DNA, CDR3 protein. The D gene is left open where the match is weak. Clone sizes are given selectively: once, few, many, or a class where the clone is expanded.

few	18	TRBV5-1	-	TRBJ2-7	TGCGCCAGCAGCTTGGTAGACGGAGGGGCGGGGGCCCGATACGAGCAGTACTTC	CASSLVDGGAGARYEQYF
-	12	TRBV9	-	TRBJ1-1	TGTGCCAGCAGCCCGGGGAACACTGAAGCTTTCTTT	CASSPGNTEAFF
once	12	TRBV10-2	-	TRBJ2-5	TGCGCCAGCACGTCGGTGCCAGAGACCCAGTACTTC	CASTSVPETQYF
-	15	TRBV19	-	TRBJ1-2	TGTGCCAGTAGTAAACGGACTCAAGCTAACTATGGCTACACCTTC	CASSKRTQANYGYTF
-	14	TRBV7-9	-	TRBJ1-4	TGTGCCAGCAGCTTAGGACAGGTTAATGAAAAACTGTTTTTT	CASSLGQVNEKLFF
-	16	TRBV19	TRBD1	TRBJ1-5	TGTGCCAGTAGTTCCCACGGACAGGGTTCATGGCAGCCCCAGCATTTT	CASSSHGQGSWQPQHF
-	14	TRBV3-1/TRBV3-2	-	TRBJ2-2	TGTGCCAGCAGCCAAACCCCGGGATCCGGGGAGCTGTTTTTT	CASSQTPGSGELFF
-	16	TRBV6-5	-	TRBJ1-5	TGTGCCAGCAGTTACTCGATGGTCGAGGCAAATCAGCCCCAGCATTTT	CASSYSMVEANQPQHF
once	13	TRBV29-1	-	TRBJ2-1	TGCAGCGTTCTAGCCTACAATACGGATGAGCAGTTCTTC	CSVLAYNTDEQFF
-	16	TRBV5-1	-	TRBJ1-2	TGCGCCAGCAGCTTGGAGGGCGGGATAAAGACATATGGCTACACCTTC	CASSLEGGIKTYGYTF
-	18	TRBV18	TRBD2	TRBJ2-2	TGTGCCAGCTCACCACCTGGGACTAGCGGGGGCCGGGCCGGGGAGCTGTTTTTT	CASSPPGTSGGRAGELFF
few	14	TRBV7-2	-	TRBJ1-2	TGTGCCAGCAGCTTAGCACATGCCAACTATGGCTACACCTTC	CASSLAHANYGYTF
-	15	TRBV18	-	TRBJ1-3	TGTGCCAGCTCACCGAGCACGGGGGGTGGAAACACCATATATTTT	CASSPSTGGGNTIYF
-	15	TRBV28	-	TRBJ1-5	TGTGCCAGCAGTCCCCCGGAGGGGAGCAATCAGCCCCAGCATTTT	CASSPPEGSNQPQHF
-	15	TRBV30	-	TRBJ1-4	TGTGCCTGGAGTGTTAGCCTCGGTCGTAATGAAAAACTGTTTTTT	CAWSVSLGRNEKLFF
-	17	TRBV19	TRBD2	TRBJ2-7	TGTGCCAGCTCCGGGACTAGCGGGGGGGCCTCTCGTCTCGAGCAGTACTTC	CASSGTSGGASRLEQYF
-	15	TRBV7-8	-	TRBJ1-5	TGTGCCAGCAGCTTATTTTCACAGAGATATCAGCCCCAGCATTTT	CASSLFSQRYQPQHF
-	14	TRBV5-5	TRBD1	TRBJ1-4	TGTGCCAGCAGCTTGGCCAGGGGGCTTGAAAAACTGTTTTTT	CASSLARGLEKLFF
-	19	TRBV30	-	TRBJ2-7	TGTGCCTGGAATAGGCGGCCCGGGGGTGAAGCGGGTCGCTCCTACGAGCAGTACTTC	CAWNRRPGGEAGRSYEQYF
-	12	TRBV11-3	-	TRBJ2-2	TGTGCCAGCAGCCCCCGCGGCGGGGAGCTGTTTTTT	CASSPRGGELFF
-	18	TRBV18	TRBD2	TRBJ2-2	TGTGCCAGCGCACCCCGACCCGGGACTAGCGGGAGCCCCGGGGAGCTGTTTTTT	CASAPRPGTSGSPGELFF
-	16	TRBV6-1	TRBD1	TRBJ1-5	TGTGCCAGCAGTGACCAGTCCGGGACAGGGAGTCAGCCCCAGCATTTT	CASSDQSGTGSQPQHF
few	15	TRBV6-5	TRBD1	TRBJ1-6	TGTGCCAGCAGTTACGCGACAGGGGGCCATTCACCCCTCCACTTT	CASSYATGGHSPLHF
-	15	TRBV30	-	TRBJ1-5	TGTGCCTGGAGTGTACAGAGTTTTAGCAATCAGCCCCAGCATTTT	CAWSVQSFSNQPQHF
-	15	TRBV4-3	TRBD1	TRBJ1-1	TGCGCCAGCAGCCAAGTTAGTAACAGGGGAAAGGAAGCTTTCTTT	CASSQVSNRGKEAFF
-	15	TRBV5-1	TRBD2	TRBJ2-3	TGCGCCAGCGGGCCGGCGGGGGAGGTGACAGATACGCAGTATTTT	CASGPAGEVTDTQYF
-	14	TRBV7-2	-	TRBJ1-1	TGTGCCAGCAGCTTCAAGCTTTCGTCGACTGAAGCTTTCTTT	CASSFKLSSTEAFF
-	14	TRBV3-1/TRBV3-2	-	TRBJ1-3	TGTGCCAGCAGCCAAGATAACAGGGCGAACACCATATATTTT	CASSQDNRANTIYF
-	16	TRBV6-1	TRBD2	TRBJ2-1	TGTGCCAGCAGTGACTTTGAAACGGGAGGGCCAAATGAGCAGTTCTTC	CASSDFETGGPNEQFF
-	15	TRBV19	TRBD1	TRBJ2-4	TGTGCCAGTAGTATAAACGGACAGGGTAGAAACATTCAGTACTTC	CASSINGQGRNIQYF
-	11	TRBV5-1	-	TRBJ1-1	TGCGCCAGCAGCTTGGACAGGGTAGCTTTCTTT	CASSLDRVAFF
-	14	TRBV28	-	TRBJ2-7	TGTGCCAGCAGTTTAACATGGAGAGACTACGAGCAGTACTTC	CASSLTWRDYEQYF
-	13	TRBV19	-	TRBJ1-1	TGTGCCAGTTCCCAAAGTGAGAGCACTGAAGCTTTCTTT	CASSQSESTEAFF
-	16	TRBV11-2	TRBD1	TRBJ2-5	TGTGCCAGCAGCAGCGGGACAGGGGGGAGTCGGGAGACCCAGTACTTC	CASSSGTGGSRETQYF
few	16	TRBV19	TRBD1	TRBJ1-6	TGTGCCAGTATGGGGGACAGGGAAATGGGAAATTCACCCCTCCACTTT	CASMGDREMGNSPLHF
-	14	TRBV5-8	TRBD2	TRBJ2-1	TGTGCCAGCAGCTTGGGCCTAGCGGGGAATGAGCAGTTCTTC	CASSLGLAGNEQFF
-	14	TRBV30	-	TRBJ1-5	TGTGCCTGGAGTGTAGAGCTTTACAATCAGCCCCAGCATTTT	CAWSVELYNQPQHF
few	14	TRBV28	-	TRBJ2-3	TGTGCCAGCAGTGACAGTGTTAGCACAGATACGCAGTATTTT	CASSDSVSTDTQYF
many	12	TRBV19	-	TRBJ1-2	TGTGCCAGTAGTGTCCAGGGCTATGGCTACACCTTC	CASSVQGYGYTF
-	13	TRBV19	-	TRBJ1-3	TGTGCCAGTAGTGCGCAGGCTGGAAACACCATATATTTT	CASSAQAGNTIYF
-	17	TRBV7-2	TRBD1	TRBJ2-7	TGTGCCAGCAGCTCCCGCGGAGGGGGGACAGGGGGGAACGAGCAGTACTTC	CASSSRGGGTGGNEQYF
-	13	TRBV5-1	-	TRBJ2-7	TGCGCCAGCAGCCAACCGGACAGTTACGAGCAGTACTTC	CASSQPDSYEQYF
-	13	TRBV10-3	-	TRBJ1-2	TGTGCCATCAGTGAGATACAAAACTATGGCTACACCTTC	CAISEIQNYGYTF
few	18	TRBV11-3	TRBD1	TRBJ2-2	TGTGCCAGCAGCTTAGGGGACAGAGGTCGAAGGGGCACCGGGGAGCTGTTTTTT	CASSLGDRGRRGTGELFF
-	14	TRBV3-1/TRBV3-2	-	TRBJ1-1	TGTGCCAGCAGCCACGGGGAGGCGAACACTGAAGCTTTCTTT	CASSHGEANTEAFF
-	12	TRBV12-3/TRBV12-4	-	TRBJ2-5	TGTGCCAGCTCAGGGGCACGGGAGACCCAGTACTTC	CASSGARETQYF
-	12	TRBV30	-	TRBJ2-5	TGTGCCTGGACCCAGGGGCAAGAGACCCAGTACTTC	CAWTQGQETQYF
-	16	TRBV11-2	-	TRBJ2-1	TGTGCCAGCAGCTCGGGACATTCAGGCTCCTACAATGAGCAGTTCTTC	CASSSGHSGSYNEQFF
-	14	TRBV6-5	-	TRBJ1-1	TGTGCCAGCAGCCGGAGGCAGTTGAACACTGAAGCTTTCTTT	CASSRRQLNTEAFF
-	15	TRBV10-1	TRBD2	TRBJ2-4	TGCGCCAGCAGTGAGTCGTTGGGAGGGCAAAACATTCAGTACTTC	CASSESLGGQNIQYF
few	15	TRBV3-1/TRBV3-2	TRBD2	TRBJ2-7	TGTGCCAGCAGCCCCCAAGCGGGGAGCCCCTACGAGCAGTACTTC	CASSPQAGSPYEQYF
-	15	TRBV15	-	TRBJ2-3	TGTGCCACCAGCAGTAACCTCGAGCGCACAGATACGCAGTATTTT	CATSSNLERTDTQYF
once	12	TRBV2	-	TRBJ2-3	TGTGCCAGCAGTGATAACACAGATACGCAGTATTTT	CASSDNTDTQYF
once	17	TRBV14	TRBD2	TRBJ2-7	TGTGCCAGCAGCCCCCATTTCGGACTAGCGGGGGGCTACGAGCAGTACTTC	CASSPHFGLAGGYEQYF